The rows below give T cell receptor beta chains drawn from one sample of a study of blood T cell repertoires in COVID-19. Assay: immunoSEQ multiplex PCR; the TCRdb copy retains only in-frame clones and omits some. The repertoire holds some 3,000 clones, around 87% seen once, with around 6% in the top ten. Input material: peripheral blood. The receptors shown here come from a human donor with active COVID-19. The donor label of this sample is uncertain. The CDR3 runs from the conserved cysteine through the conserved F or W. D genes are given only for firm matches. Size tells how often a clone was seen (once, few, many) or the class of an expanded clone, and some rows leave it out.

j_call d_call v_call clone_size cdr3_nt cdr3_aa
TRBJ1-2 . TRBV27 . TGTGCCAGCAGTTTATCCGGGGGATCTAATCGCTACACCTTC CASSLSGGSNRYTF
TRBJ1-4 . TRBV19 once TGTGCCAGTAGTATCCTGCGGCCGGACGGGAATAATGAAAAACTGTTTTTT CASSILRPDGNNEKLFF
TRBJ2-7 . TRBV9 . TGTGCCAGCAGCTCCCAGGGGGGCTCCTACGAGCAGTACTTC CASSSQGGSYEQYF
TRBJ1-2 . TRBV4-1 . TGCGCCAGCAGCCAAGGGGGGCTAGGGGAGACTAACTATGGCTACACCTTC CASSQGGLGETNYGYTF
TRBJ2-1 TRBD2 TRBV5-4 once TGTGCCAGCAGCCCGGGACTAGCGGCTTACAATGAGCAGTTCTTC CASSPGLAAYNEQFF
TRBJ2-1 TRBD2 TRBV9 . TGTGCCAGCAGCGTAGCGGGCGGGGGGGTGTACAATGAGCAGTTCTTC CASSVAGGGVYNEQFF
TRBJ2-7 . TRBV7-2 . TGTGCCAGCAGCTTAGAACCTAGCGCATACGAGCAGTACTTC CASSLEPSAYEQYF
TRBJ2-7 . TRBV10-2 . TGCGCCAGCAGGACTTTCGGGTACGAGCAGTACTTC CASRTFGYEQYF
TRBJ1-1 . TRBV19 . TGTGCCAGTAGTATAGAGCAGAGGGCCTCAGGCACTGAAGCTTTCTTT CASSIEQRASGTEAFF
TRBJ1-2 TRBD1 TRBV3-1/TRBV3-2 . TGTGCCAGCAGCCAAGGGACAGGGACTGGCTACACCTTC CASSQGTGTGYTF
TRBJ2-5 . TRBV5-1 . TGCGCCAGCAGCTTGGACACCAACCAAGAGACCCAGTACTTC CASSLDTNQETQYF
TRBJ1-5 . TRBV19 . TGTGCCAGTAGTATTATGAGGACTTTGTTCAATCAGCCCCAGCATTTT CASSIMRTLFNQPQHF
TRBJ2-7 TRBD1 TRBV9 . TGTGCCAGCAGCCCCCGGGACAGGTCTTACGAGCAGTACTTC CASSPRDRSYEQYF
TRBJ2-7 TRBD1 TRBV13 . TGTGCCAGCAGCTTGAGTTGGGGACAGGGGGAGGTGGAGCAGTACTTC CASSLSWGQGEVEQYF
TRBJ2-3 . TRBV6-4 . TGTGCCAGCAGTGACGAGGATTCCCGGAGCACAGATACGCAGTATTTT CASSDEDSRSTDTQYF
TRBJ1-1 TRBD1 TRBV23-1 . TGCGCCAGCAGTCTCACAGGGGGCGTGGGGGTTCTTCGGGACACTGAAGCTTTCTTT CASSLTGGVGVLRDTEAFF
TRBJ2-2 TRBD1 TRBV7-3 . TGTGCCAGCAGCTTTACACCCGGGACAGGGGACACCGGGGAGCTGTTTTTT CASSFTPGTGDTGELFF
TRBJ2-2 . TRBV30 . TGTGCCTGGAGTGGGCTGACCGGGGAGCTGTTTTTT CAWSGLTGELFF
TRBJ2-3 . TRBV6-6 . TGTGCCAGCAGTTACGGCTCTTCTAGTCCGACAGATACGCAGTATTTT CASSYGSSSPTDTQYF
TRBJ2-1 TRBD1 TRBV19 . TGTGCCAGTAGTATCAACAGGGGGCGTTCGGACAATGAGCAGTTCTTC CASSINRGRSDNEQFF
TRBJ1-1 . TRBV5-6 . TGTGCCAGCAGCTGGCAGACAGCCCTGGGAGCTTTCTTT CASSWQTALGAFF
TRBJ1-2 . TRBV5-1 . TGCGCCAGCAGCATCGGGGGTAACTATGGCTACACCTTC CASSIGGNYGYTF
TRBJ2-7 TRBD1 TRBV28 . TGTGCCAGCAGTTGTTACCCCGGCCAGGGGGCCCCCTACCCCGACTCCTACGAGCAGTACTTC CASSCYPGQGAPYPDSYEQYF
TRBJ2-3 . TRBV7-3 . TGTGCCAGCAGCTTAATCCCAACCGGCGGGGGCTCAGGCACAGATACGCAGTATTTT CASSLIPTGGGSGTDTQYF
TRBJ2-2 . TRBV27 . TGTGCCACCCGTGACAGGAACACCGGGGAGCTGTTTTTT CATRDRNTGELFF
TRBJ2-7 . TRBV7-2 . TGTGCCAGCAGCTTAGTTGGCGGAGCCTACGAGCAGTACTTC CASSLVGGAYEQYF
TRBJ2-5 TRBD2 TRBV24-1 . TGTGCCACCAGTGATTTGGCGGGAGGGGGAGAGACCCAGTACTTC CATSDLAGGGETQYF
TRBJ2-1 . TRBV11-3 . TGTGCCAGCAGCTTACTCGCTAGTTCCGAGCAGTTCTTC CASSLLASSEQFF
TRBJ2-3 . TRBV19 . TGTGCCAGTAGTATAAAATGGCCAGATACGCAGTATTTT CASSIKWPDTQYF
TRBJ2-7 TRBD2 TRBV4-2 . TGTGCCAGCAGCCAAGAAGCACTAGCGCCGGACTACGAGCAGTACTTC CASSQEALAPDYEQYF
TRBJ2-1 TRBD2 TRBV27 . TGTGCCAGCAGTTTCCCCACCGCGGGGGGGAGGAATGAGCAGTTCTTC CASSFPTAGGRNEQFF
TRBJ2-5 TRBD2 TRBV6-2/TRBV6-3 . TGTGCCAGCAGCTGGACTAGCGGCACGGAGACCCAGTACTTC CASSWTSGTETQYF
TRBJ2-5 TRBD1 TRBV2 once TGTGCCAGCAGACCCGACAGGGAAGAGACCCAGTACTTC CASRPDREETQYF
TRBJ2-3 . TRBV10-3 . TGTGCCATCAGTGAGCCCTCGGAGGACGTCGTTGGTACGCAGTATTTT CAISEPSEDVVGTQYF
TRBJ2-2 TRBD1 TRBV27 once TGTGCCAGCAGAAATACCGGGACAGGGAACACCGGGGAGCTGTTTTTT CASRNTGTGNTGELFF
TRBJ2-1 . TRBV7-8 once TGTGCCAGCAGCCTCCACCGGAATGAGCAGTTCTTC CASSLHRNEQFF
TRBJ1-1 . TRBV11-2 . TGTGCCAGCAGAACCACAGCCAGCACTGAAGCTTTCTTT CASRTTASTEAFF
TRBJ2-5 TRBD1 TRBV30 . TGTGCCTGGAGTGGAGGGGGCTCGGAGACCCAGTACTTC CAWSGGGSETQYF
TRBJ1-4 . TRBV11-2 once TGTGCCAGCAGCTTAGCGGTGGTTAGCGAAAAACTGTTTTTT CASSLAVVSEKLFF
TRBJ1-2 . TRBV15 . TGTGCCACCAGCAGTGGAATCCAAGGAGCTAACTATGGCTACACCTTC CATSSGIQGANYGYTF
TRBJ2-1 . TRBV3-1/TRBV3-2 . TGTGCCAGCAGCCAAGTGGCGGATGAGCAGTTCTTC CASSQVADEQFF
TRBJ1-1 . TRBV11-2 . TGTGCCAGCAGCTTACAGGGGATCAACACTGAAGCTTTCTTT CASSLQGINTEAFF
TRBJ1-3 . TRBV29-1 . TGCAGCGTTGAAGGGGGCGTCTCTGGAAACACCATATATTTT CSVEGGVSGNTIYF
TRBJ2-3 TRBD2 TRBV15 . TGTGCCACCAGCAGGGGACTAGCGGGCCGCACAGATACGCAGTATTTT CATSRGLAGRTDTQYF
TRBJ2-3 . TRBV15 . TGTGCCACCAGCACCGAACGAGGAGATACGCAGTATTTT CATSTERGDTQYF
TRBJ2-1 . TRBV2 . TGTGCCAGCACCTTACAGGGTTCCTACAATGAGCAGTTCTTC CASTLQGSYNEQFF
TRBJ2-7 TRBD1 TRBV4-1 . TGCGCCAGCAGCCCGGGACAGGGGGCTTATGAGCAGTACTTC CASSPGQGAYEQYF
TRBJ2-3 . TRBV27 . TGTGCCAGCAGTTTCGAGGCTCGGCTCACAGATACGCAGTATTTT CASSFEARLTDTQYF
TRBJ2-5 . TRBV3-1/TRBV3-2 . TGTGCCAGCAGCCACGCTAATCGGGGGACGGTAAAAGAGACCCAGTACTTC CASSHANRGTVKETQYF
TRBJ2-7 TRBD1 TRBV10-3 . TGTGCCATCAGTGAGAGGGGTGGGACAGGGGGAATATTACTCTACGAGCAGTACTTC CAISERGGTGGILLYEQYF
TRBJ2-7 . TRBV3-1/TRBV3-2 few TGTGCCAGCAGCCCGATACAGGGCTACGAGCAGTACTTC CASSPIQGYEQYF
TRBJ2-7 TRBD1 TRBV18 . TGTGCCAGCTCATCCCGGGACAGGGTCCTCGGTGAGCAGTACTTC CASSSRDRVLGEQYF
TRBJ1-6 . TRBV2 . TGTGCCAGCAGTGAACGGCAGGGCTATAATTCACCCCTCCACTTT CASSERQGYNSPLHF